This paragraph reports one T cell receptor beta chain. The sample comes from a study of blood T cell repertoires in COVID-19. The repertoire was sequenced with immunoSEQ multiplex PCR; TCRdb's copy has only in-frame clones and lacks some. The table lists a few hundred thousand clones, about 85% of them singletons, with 5% to 8% in the top ten. This CDR3 has 14 residues. In germline, CDR1 is SGDLS, CDR2 YYNGEE. Deletions cut 0 bases from V and 4 bases from J, with 10 bases between. Input material: PBMCs or T cells enriched from blood (not recorded which). The chain has TRBV9 and TRBJ1-2; D ambiguous. The receptor was isolated from a woman aged 45 to 65 who had been exposed to COVID-19. For the CDR3, the DNA is TGTGCCAGCAGCGTAGAGGGAGGTCGCTATGGCTACACCTTC. It is translated as CASSVEGGRYGYTF.